This T cell receptor (beta chain) was profiled in a study of spatial heterogeneity in lung cancer. Sample time point: blood at routine non-recurrence follow-up after resection. V dropped 5 bases and J dropped 6; count of bases not matched to a gene: 8. The CDR3 is made up of 14 amino acids. Looked up from germline, CDR1 is SGHTA and CDR2 is FQGNSA. TCRdb itself ran the 5' RACE reads through MiXCR, one entry per CDR3 protein. There are under 150,000 distinct CDR3 sequences in the sample; under 14% occur only once, and around 24% lies in the top ten. The sample consisted of PBMCs, taken at follow-up. The receptor was derived from a female donor with early-stage non-small cell lung cancer. The gene calls are TRBV7-2 and TRBJ2-3, with 7 bases aligning to TRBD2. The CDR3: CASSAGLVADTQYF. CDR3 DNA sequence: TGTGCCAGCAGCGCCGGACTAGTGGCGGATACGCAGTATTTT.